These T cell receptor beta chains were read from a single sample in a study of cytomegalovirus exposure and HLA in healthy donors. This table comes from immunoSEQ multiplex PCR, and its TCRdb copy is limited to in-frame clones, with some not included. Of approximately 120,000 clones in the sample, 89% were seen once. The sample comprised PBMCs. The receptors were gathered from a woman under 30 in good health and CMV-seronegative. Both conserved end residues are part of each CDR3. D genes are given only for firm matches. Clone size is not always given. Where it is, it says once, few, many or a class for expanded clones.

v_call	clone_size	j_call	d_call	cdr3_nt	cdr3_aa
TRBV9	-	TRBJ1-1	-	TGTGCCAGCAGCGCCAGGGCGAACACTGAAGCTTTCTTT	CASSARANTEAFF
TRBV5-1	-	TRBJ1-2	TRBD1	TGCGCCAGCAGCTCCGGGACAGGTTTAAATGTATACACCTTC	CASSSGTGLNVYTF
TRBV5-8	-	TRBJ1-2	-	TGTGCCAGCAGCGGCTACTACGGGGGACACTATGGCTACACCTTC	CASSGYYGGHYGYTF
TRBV11-2	-	TRBJ2-3	-	TGTGCCAGCAGCTTAAATACTAGCCCCACAGATACGCAGTATTTT	CASSLNTSPTDTQYF
TRBV7-8	-	TRBJ1-2	TRBD1	TGTGCCAGCAGCTTAGGACAGGGGGTAGACTATGGCTACACCTTC	CASSLGQGVDYGYTF
TRBV10-2	-	TRBJ2-1	-	TGCGCCAGCAGTGAAATACAGTACAATGAGCAGTTCTTC	CASSEIQYNEQFF
TRBV5-1	-	TRBJ1-1	TRBD1	TGCGCCAGCAGCACCATACAGGGGCCCCTGGTGAGGGCTGAAGCTTTCTTT	CASSTIQGPLVRAEAFF
TRBV2	few	TRBJ2-7	-	TGTGCCAGCAGTAAGCTAGCGTCCCTGGACGAGCAGTACTTC	CASSKLASLDEQYF
TRBV18	few	TRBJ2-7	TRBD1	TGTGCCAGCTCACCGACAGGGTGGGCCGAGCAGTACTTC	CASSPTGWAEQYF
TRBV6-5	-	TRBJ2-2	-	TGTGCCAGCAGTACCCTAGTGGCCGGGGAGCTGTTTTTT	CASSTLVAGELFF
TRBV7-9	-	TRBJ2-4	-	TGTGCCAGCAGCCTGGGACTAGCCAAAAACATTCAGTACTTC	CASSLGLAKNIQYF
TRBV6-5	-	TRBJ1-1	TRBD1	TGTGCCAGCAGTTCCACGACAGGGGTGAACACTGAAGCTTTCTTT	CASSSTTGVNTEAFF
TRBV6-4	-	TRBJ2-7	-	TGTGCCAGCAGTAATACGACGAGAGGGACTCGCGAGCAGTACTTC	CASSNTTRGTREQYF
TRBV7-2	-	TRBJ2-1	TRBD2	TGTGCCAGCAGCCCAGCGGGACTAGCCTACAATGAGCAGTTCTTC	CASSPAGLAYNEQFF
TRBV2	-	TRBJ1-2	-	TGTGCCAGCAGTCCGCGAGGCTCAGCGAACTATGGCTACACCTTC	CASSPRGSANYGYTF
TRBV2	-	TRBJ2-7	TRBD2	TGTGCCAGCAGTGAGGACATAGCGGGAGTCTACGAGCAGTACTTC	CASSEDIAGVYEQYF
TRBV25-1	-	TRBJ2-7	TRBD2	TGTGCCAGCAGTGAACAGGCGGGAGGGCACGAGCAGTACTTC	CASSEQAGGHEQYF
TRBV5-1	-	TRBJ1-5	TRBD1	TGCGCCAGCAGCTTGGGGGACAGGGGAAACAATCAGCCCCAGCATTTT	CASSLGDRGNNQPQHF
TRBV6-1	-	TRBJ1-1	-	TGTGCCAGCCTTGAGTACACTGAAGCTTTCTTT	CASLEYTEAFF
TRBV12-5	few	TRBJ2-7	TRBD2	TGTGCTAGTGTTCCACCCACGGGACTAGCGGGAGGTTACGAGCAGTACTTC	CASVPPTGLAGGYEQYF
TRBV10-3	-	TRBJ1-1	-	TGTGCCATCACTCCGGCGGTGAACACTGAAGCTTTCTTT	CAITPAVNTEAFF
TRBV6-4	-	TRBJ2-1	-	TGTGCCAGCAGTGACTCGATTAGGGGTCGGTACAATGAGCAGTTCTTC	CASSDSIRGRYNEQFF
TRBV5-1	-	TRBJ2-5	TRBD2	TGCGCCAGCAGCGGCGGGAGGGGGTCGGAGACCCAGTACTTC	CASSGGRGSETQYF
TRBV7-9	-	TRBJ2-7	-	TGTGCCAGCAGCTTAGGGTCTATACCTAGCTTAACCTACGAGCAGTACTTC	CASSLGSIPSLTYEQYF
TRBV19	-	TRBJ2-1	TRBD2	TGTGCCAGTAGTATCGTCCTAGCGGGAGTCGACAATGAGCAGTTCTTC	CASSIVLAGVDNEQFF
TRBV5-1	-	TRBJ2-5	TRBD2	TGCGCCAGCAGCCAAACCGGGACTAGCGGGAGACCGTGGGAGACCCAGTACTTC	CASSQTGTSGRPWETQYF
TRBV19	-	TRBJ1-5	TRBD1	TGTGCCAGTACGGACAGGGGGATTAGCAATCAGCCCCAGCATTTT	CASTDRGISNQPQHF
TRBV5-1	-	TRBJ1-1	-	TGCGCCAGCAGCTTAGGACATGCGGAAGCTTTCTTT	CASSLGHAEAFF
TRBV4-2	-	TRBJ1-2	-	TGTGCCAGCAGCCAGGGGGACCGGAGGGGTGACTATGGCTACACCTTC	CASSQGDRRGDYGYTF
TRBV9	-	TRBJ2-7	TRBD2	TGTGCCAGCAGCGGACAAACTAGCGGGGGCTCCTACGAGCAGTACTTC	CASSGQTSGGSYEQYF
TRBV19	-	TRBJ2-7	-	TGTGCCAGTAGTATGGGGGAGCGGGTTCCTTACGAGCAGTACTTC	CASSMGERVPYEQYF
TRBV10-3	-	TRBJ1-1	-	TGTGCCATCAGTGAGTCGCGGGGAGACACTGAAGCTTTCTTT	CAISESRGDTEAFF
TRBV7-8	-	TRBJ2-2	-	TGTGCCAGCAGCTTAAGCGGGACCGGGGAGCTGTTTTTT	CASSLSGTGELFF
TRBV4-1	-	TRBJ2-3	TRBD1	TGCGCCAGCAGCCAAGAGAGGGGGCCCACCACAGATACGCAGTATTTT	CASSQERGPTTDTQYF
TRBV6-1	few	TRBJ2-7	-	TGTGCCAGCAGTGAAGGGATGGGACACAACTACGAGCAGTACTTC	CASSEGMGHNYEQYF
TRBV11-3	-	TRBJ2-5	TRBD2	TGTGCCAGCAGCTTACCCACTAGCGCTCAAGAGACCCAGTACTTC	CASSLPTSAQETQYF
TRBV6-1	once	TRBJ2-7	TRBD2	TGTGCCAGCAGACACGAGCGGGAGTCCTACGAGCAGTACTTC	CASRHERESYEQYF
TRBV7-2	-	TRBJ2-7	TRBD2	TGTGCCAGCAGATCTTCAGGAGCGGCGCGGGGGGAGCAGTACTTC	CASRSSGAARGEQYF
TRBV29-1	-	TRBJ2-5	TRBD2	TGCAGCGTCGGTGGACTAGCGGGAGTAGAGACCCAGTACTTC	CSVGGLAGVETQYF
TRBV19	-	TRBJ1-5	-	TGTGCCAGTAGTATAGCAGGGTGGGCCAATCAGCCCCAGCATTTT	CASSIAGWANQPQHF